The clone carrying this T cell receptor beta chain has at least ten counts. What it binds is not known. This sample was included in a study of T cell repertoires in cytomegalovirus infection. Study-wide background: Newly reported HLA-C-restricted and thoroughly characterized HLA-B-restricted CMV epitopes were employed. From public TCR beta signatures came an indication of both CMV infection and matching HLA type.

The CDR3 is 15 amino acids. V lost 7 bases to trimming and J lost 7 bases, with 22 bases between them. General observations from the study: Dominating the ex vivo response were TCR beta clonotypes that were CMV-specific and HLA-C-restricted. CMV carriers having the relevant HLA were flagged by cumulative public TCR beta family frequency.

A single record per CDR3 protein comes from TCRdb applying MiXCR to the reads. The sample holds just over 450,000 distinct CDR3 sequences, about 44% seen once. The material sequenced was cultured PBMCs, taken from culture after CMV antigen stimulation. This chain links TRBV12-3 or TRBV12-4 with TRBJ1-2; weak D call: TRBD1 (5 bases). The receptor's source is a human donor in good health (CMV status not recorded). Some clones in this sample may be carry-over from other donors' samples. The CDR3 here is CASTAIMAGPTGYTF. The CDR3, as DNA: TGTGCCAGCACAGCGATCATGGCAGGGCCCACTGGCTACACCTTC.